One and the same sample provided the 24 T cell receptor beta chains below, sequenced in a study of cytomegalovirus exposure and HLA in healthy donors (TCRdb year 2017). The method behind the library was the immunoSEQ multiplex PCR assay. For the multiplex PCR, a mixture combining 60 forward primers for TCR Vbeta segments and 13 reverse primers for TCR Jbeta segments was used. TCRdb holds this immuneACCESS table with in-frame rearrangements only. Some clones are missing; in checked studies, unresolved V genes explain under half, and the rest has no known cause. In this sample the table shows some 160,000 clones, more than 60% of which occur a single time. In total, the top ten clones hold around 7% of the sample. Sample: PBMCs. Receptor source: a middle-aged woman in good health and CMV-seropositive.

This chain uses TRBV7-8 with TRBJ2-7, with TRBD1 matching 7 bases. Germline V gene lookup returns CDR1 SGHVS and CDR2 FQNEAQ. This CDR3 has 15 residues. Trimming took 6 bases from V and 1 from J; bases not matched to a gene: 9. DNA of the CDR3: TGTGCCAGCAGATTGGACAGGCTCCCATCCTACGAGCAGTACTTC. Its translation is CASRLDRLPSYEQYF.

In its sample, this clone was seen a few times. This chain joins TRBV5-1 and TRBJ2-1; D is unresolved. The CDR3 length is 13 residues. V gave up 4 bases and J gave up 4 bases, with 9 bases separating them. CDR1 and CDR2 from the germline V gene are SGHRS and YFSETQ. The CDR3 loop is CASSLNLYNEQFF. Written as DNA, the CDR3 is TGCGCCAGCAGCCTGAACTTGTACAATGAGCAGTTCTTC.

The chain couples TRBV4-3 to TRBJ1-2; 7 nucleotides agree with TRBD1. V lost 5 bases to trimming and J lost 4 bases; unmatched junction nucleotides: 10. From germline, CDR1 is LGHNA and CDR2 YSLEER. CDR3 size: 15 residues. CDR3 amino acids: CASSGGTGTAYGYTF. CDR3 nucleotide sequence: TGCGCCAGCAGCGGGGGCACCGGGACAGCCTATGGCTACACCTTC.

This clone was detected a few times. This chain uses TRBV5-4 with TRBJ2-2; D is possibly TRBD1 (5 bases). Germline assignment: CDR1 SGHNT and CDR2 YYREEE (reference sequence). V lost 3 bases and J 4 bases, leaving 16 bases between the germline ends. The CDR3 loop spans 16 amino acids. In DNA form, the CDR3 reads TGTGCCAGCAGCTACGGACACCCTGAGAGCACCGGGGAGCTGTTTTTT. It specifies CASSYGHPESTGELFF.

The chain's CDR3 is CASSQRLAGGTDTQYF. CDR3 coding DNA: TGCGCCAGCAGCCAGAGACTAGCGGGGGGCACAGATACGCAGTATTTT. The V gene is TRBV4-3, the J gene TRBJ2-3; 12 positions agree with TRBD2. Germline lookup yields CDR1 LGHNA and CDR2 YSLEER. J was trimmed by 1 base and V by 3 bases; bases with no gene match: 2. The CDR3 is 16 amino acids.

The CDR3 here is CASLQGVPDVGEKLFF. In DNA form, the CDR3 reads TGTGCCAGCCTACAGGGCGTTCCCGACGTCGGGGAAAAACTGTTTTTT. The gene calls are TRBV9 and TRBJ1-4; D might be TRBD1 (6 bases). CDR3 size: 16 residues. The V and J ends lost 7 bases and 8 bases respectively, with 24 bases between them. CDR1 and CDR2 (germline): SGDLS, YYNGEE.

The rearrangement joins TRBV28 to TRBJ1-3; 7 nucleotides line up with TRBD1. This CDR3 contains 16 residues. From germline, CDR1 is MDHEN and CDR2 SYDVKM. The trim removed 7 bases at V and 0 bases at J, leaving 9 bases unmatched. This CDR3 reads CASKIPQGSSGNTIYF. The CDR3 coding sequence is TGTGCCAGCAAAATCCCACAGGGGAGCTCTGGAAACACCATATATTTT. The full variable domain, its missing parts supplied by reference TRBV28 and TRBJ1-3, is DVKVTQSSRYLVKRTGEKVFLECVQDMDHENMFWYRQDPGLGLRLIYFSYDVKMKEKGDIPEGYSVSREKKERFSLILESASTNQTSMYLCASKIPQGSSGNTIYFGEGSWLTVV.

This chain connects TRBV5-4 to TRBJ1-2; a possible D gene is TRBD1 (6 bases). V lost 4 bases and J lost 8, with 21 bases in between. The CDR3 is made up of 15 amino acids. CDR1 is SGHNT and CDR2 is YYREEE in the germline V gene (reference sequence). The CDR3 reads CASSPQQGRQGGYTF. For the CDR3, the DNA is TGTGCCAGCAGCCCCCAACAGGGAAGGCAAGGAGGCTACACCTTC.

The CDR3 nucleotides are TGTGCCAGCAGGGGGACAGGTAGCAATGAGCAGTTCTTC. It yields the protein CASRGTGSNEQFF. This sequence joins TRBV6-1 and TRBJ2-1; 8 nucleotides line up with TRBD1. From germline, CDR1 is MNHNS and CDR2 SASEGT. V shed 6 bases, J shed 6 bases, and the junction held 4 bases outside the gene matches. CDR3 length: 13 amino acids.

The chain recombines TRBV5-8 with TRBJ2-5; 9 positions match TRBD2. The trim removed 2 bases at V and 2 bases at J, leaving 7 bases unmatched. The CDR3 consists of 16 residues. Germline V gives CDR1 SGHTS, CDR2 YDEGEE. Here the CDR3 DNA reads TGTGCCAGCAGCTTAGGTAGCGGGGGTCCTCAAGAGACCCAGTACTTC. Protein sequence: CASSLGSGGPQETQYF.

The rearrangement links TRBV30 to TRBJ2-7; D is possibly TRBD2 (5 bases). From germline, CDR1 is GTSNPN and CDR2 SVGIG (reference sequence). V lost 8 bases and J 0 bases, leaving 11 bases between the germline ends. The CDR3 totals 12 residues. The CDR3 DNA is TGTGCCGGCACGGGATCCTCCTACGAGCAGTACTTC. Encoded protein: CAGTGSSYEQYF.

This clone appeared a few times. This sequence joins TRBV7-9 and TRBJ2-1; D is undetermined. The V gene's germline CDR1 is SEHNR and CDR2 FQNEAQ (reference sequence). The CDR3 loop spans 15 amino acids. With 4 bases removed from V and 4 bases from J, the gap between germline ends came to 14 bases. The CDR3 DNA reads TGTGCCAGCAGCTATAGTAATACCGGTTACAATGAGCAGTTCTTC. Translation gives CASSYSNTGYNEQFF.

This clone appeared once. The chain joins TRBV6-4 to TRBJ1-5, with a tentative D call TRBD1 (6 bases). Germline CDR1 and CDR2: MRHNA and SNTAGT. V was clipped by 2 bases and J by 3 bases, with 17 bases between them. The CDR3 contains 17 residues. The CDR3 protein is CASSDQTGKMDNQPQHF. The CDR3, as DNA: TGTGCCAGCAGTGACCAGACAGGCAAGATGGACAATCAGCCCCAGCATTTT.

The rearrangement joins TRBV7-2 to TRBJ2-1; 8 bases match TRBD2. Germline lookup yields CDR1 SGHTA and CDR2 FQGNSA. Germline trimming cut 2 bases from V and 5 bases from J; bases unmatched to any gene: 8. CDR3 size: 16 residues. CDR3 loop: CASSLRRGAVDNEQFF. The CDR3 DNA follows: TGTGCCAGCAGCTTAAGGCGGGGGGCGGTGGACAATGAGCAGTTCTTC. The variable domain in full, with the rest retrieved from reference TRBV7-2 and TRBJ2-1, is GAGVSQSPSNKVTEKGKDVELRCDPISGHTALYWYRQSLGQGLEFLIYFQGNSAPDKSGLPSDRFSAERTGGSVSTLTIQRTQQEDSAVYLCASSLRRGAVDNEQFFGPGTRLTVL.

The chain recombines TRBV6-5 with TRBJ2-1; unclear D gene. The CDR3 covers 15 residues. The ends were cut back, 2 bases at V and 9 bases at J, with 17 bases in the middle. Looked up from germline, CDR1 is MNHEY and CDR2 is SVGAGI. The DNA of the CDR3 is TGTGCCAGCAGTTACCTAGGCATATCGGTCGGTGAGCAGTTCTTC. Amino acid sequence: CASSYLGISVGEQFF.

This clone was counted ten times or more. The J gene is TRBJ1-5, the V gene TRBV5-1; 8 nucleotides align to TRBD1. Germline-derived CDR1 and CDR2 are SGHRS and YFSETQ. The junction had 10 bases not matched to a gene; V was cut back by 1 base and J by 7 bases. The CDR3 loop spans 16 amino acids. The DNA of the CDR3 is TGCGCCAGCAGCTTGAGGACAGGGTTGGTGTGGCAGCCCCAGCATTTT. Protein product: CASSLRTGLVWQPQHF.

CDR3 sequence: CASSLGSGAFF. The CDR3 bases are TGTGCCAGCAGCTTAGGTTCGGGAGCTTTCTTT. The chain couples TRBV7-9 to TRBJ1-1, with unresolved D. This CDR3 has 11 residues. The V end was cut by 1 base, the J end by 10 bases, with 7 bases between. CDR1 is SEHNR and CDR2 is FQNEAQ in the germline V gene (reference sequence). The whole variable domain, remainder taken from reference TRBV7-9 and TRBJ1-1, is DTGVSQNPRHKITKRGQNVTFRCDPISEHNRLYWYRQTLGQGPEFLTYFQNEAQLEKSRLLSDRFSAERPKGSFSTLEIQRTEQGDSAMYLCASSLGSGAFFGQGTRLTVV.

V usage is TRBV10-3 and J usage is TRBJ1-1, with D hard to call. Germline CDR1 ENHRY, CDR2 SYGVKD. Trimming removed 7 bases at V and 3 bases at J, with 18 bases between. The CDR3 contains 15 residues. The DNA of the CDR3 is TGTGCCATCACCCGGAGGATATCTGAGGACACTGAAGCTTTCTTT. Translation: CAITRRISEDTEAFF.

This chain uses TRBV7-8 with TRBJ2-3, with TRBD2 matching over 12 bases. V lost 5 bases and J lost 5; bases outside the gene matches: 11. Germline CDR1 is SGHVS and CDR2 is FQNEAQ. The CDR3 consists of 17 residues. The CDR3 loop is CASSPSPLTSGGDTQYF. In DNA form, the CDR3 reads TGTGCCAGCAGCCCCTCCCCTTTGACTAGCGGGGGAGATACGCAGTATTTT.

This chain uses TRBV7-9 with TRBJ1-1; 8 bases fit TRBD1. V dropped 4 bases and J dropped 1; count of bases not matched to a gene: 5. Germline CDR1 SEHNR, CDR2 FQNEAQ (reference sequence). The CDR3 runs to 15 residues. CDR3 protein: CASSSRQGANTEAFF. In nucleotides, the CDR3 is TGTGCCAGCAGCTCTCGCCAGGGGGCGAACACTGAAGCTTTCTTT.

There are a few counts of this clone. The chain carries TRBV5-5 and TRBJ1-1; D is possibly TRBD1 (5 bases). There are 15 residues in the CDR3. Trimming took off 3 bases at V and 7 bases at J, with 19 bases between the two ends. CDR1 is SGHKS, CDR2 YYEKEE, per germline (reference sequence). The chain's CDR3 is CASSSRRERQNEAFF. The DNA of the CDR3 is TGTGCCAGCAGCTCCCGCCGGGAGAGACAGAATGAAGCTTTCTTT.

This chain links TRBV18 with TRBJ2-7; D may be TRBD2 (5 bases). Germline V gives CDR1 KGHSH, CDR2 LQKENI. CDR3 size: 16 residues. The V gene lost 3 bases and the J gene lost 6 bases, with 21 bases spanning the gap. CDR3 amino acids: CASSPLSLGPGGEQYF. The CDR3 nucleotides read TGTGCCAGCTCACCTCTCTCACTAGGGCCCGGAGGCGAGCAGTACTTC.

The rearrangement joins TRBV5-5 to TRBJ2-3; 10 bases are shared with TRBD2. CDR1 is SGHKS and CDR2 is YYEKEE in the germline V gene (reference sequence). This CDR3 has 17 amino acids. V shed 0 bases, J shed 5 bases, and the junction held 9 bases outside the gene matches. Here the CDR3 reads CASSLEVGTSVIDTQYF. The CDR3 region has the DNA TGTGCCAGCAGCTTGGAGGTGGGGACTAGCGTAATAGATACGCAGTATTTT.

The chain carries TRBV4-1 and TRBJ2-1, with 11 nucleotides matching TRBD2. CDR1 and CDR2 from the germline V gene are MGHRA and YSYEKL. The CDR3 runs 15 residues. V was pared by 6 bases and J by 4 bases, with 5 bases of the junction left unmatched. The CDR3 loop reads CASSPLAGDYNEQFF. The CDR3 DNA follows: TGCGCCAGCAGTCCACTAGCGGGGGATTACAATGAGCAGTTCTTC.